These 10 T cell receptor beta chains share one sample of origin, sequenced in a study of blood T cell repertoires in COVID-19. Assay: immunoSEQ multiplex PCR; the TCRdb copy retains only in-frame clones and omits some. The sample lists about 170,000 clones; 88% were seen once. Sequencing was carried out using peripheral blood. These receptor sequences come from a man between 50 and 59 years old who had recovered from COVID-19.

This chain links TRBV24-1 with TRBJ2-3; a weak D match, TRBD2 (7 bases). The CDR3 extends over 15 amino acids. Germline CDR1 and CDR2: KGHDR and SFDVKD. V shed 7 bases and J shed 3 bases, with 16 bases lying between them. For the CDR3, the DNA is TGTGCCACCAGCTCCTGGGGGGGGCTGACAGATACGCAGTATTTT. Its translation: CATSSWGGLTDTQYF.

The gene calls are TRBV18 and TRBJ1-2, with 8 bases that match TRBD1. The CDR3 contains 16 residues. Losses at the gene ends were 2 bases for V and 6 bases for J; bases not matched to a gene: 11. Germline V lookup: CDR1 KGHSH, CDR2 LQKENI. The CDR3: CASSPTHGQGADGYTF. The CDR3 nucleotides read TGTGCCAGCTCACCAACCCATGGGCAGGGGGCTGATGGCTACACCTTC.

The V and J genes are TRBV7-8 and TRBJ1-1; possibly TRBD1 for D (5 bases). CDR3 size: 15 residues. V was cut by 5 bases and J by 3 bases, with 16 bases left in between. Germline CDR1 is SGHVS and CDR2 is FQNEAQ. The CDR3 loop is CASSRSPGGYTEAFF. The DNA for the CDR3 is TGTGCCAGCAGCCGATCCCCGGGGGGATACACTGAAGCTTTCTTT.

This chain joins TRBV19 and TRBJ1-1; D may be TRBD1 (6 bases). Germline V gives CDR1 LNHDA, CDR2 SQIVND (reference sequence). Trimming took 6 bases from V and 2 from J, leaving 16 bases between them. The CDR3 extends over 15 amino acids. In nucleotides, the CDR3 is TGTGCCAGTAGACCACAGGGAGCCCTAAACACTGAAGCTTTCTTT. It encodes CASRPQGALNTEAFF.

The chain has TRBV7-2 and TRBJ2-5; D is perhaps TRBD2 (5 bases). CDR1 and CDR2 from the germline V gene are SGHTA and FQGNSA. The V end lost 1 base, the J end lost 7 bases, and 13 bases lay between the germline ends. This CDR3 is 14 amino acids long. CDR3 DNA sequence: TGTGCCAGCAGCTTAGAAGAGGCGGCGGGGACCCAGTACTTC. This translates into CASSLEEAAGTQYF. The whole variable domain, filled in from reference TRBV7-2 and TRBJ2-5, reads GAGVSQSPSNKVTEKGKDVELRCDPISGHTALYWYRQSLGQGLEFLIYFQGNSAPDKSGLPSDRFSAERTGGSVSTLTIQRTQQEDSAVYLCASSLEEAAGTQYFGPGTRLLVL.

The chain uses TRBV4-1 and TRBJ1-4; the match to TRBD1 covers 9 bases. J gave up 7 bases and V 4 bases, and 13 bases lay outside the gene matches. In germline, CDR1 is MGHRA, CDR2 YSYEKL. This CDR3 has 17 amino acids. CDR3: CASSPGGGGTGIEKLFF. CDR3 DNA sequence: TGCGCCAGCAGCCCTGGCGGGGGCGGGACAGGGATTGAAAAACTGTTTTTT.

This clone was observed a handful of times. CDR3 sequence (DNA): TGTGCCAGCAGCTTAGATCCAGGATCCTACGAGCAGTACTTC. Translated: CASSLDPGSYEQYF. The chain has TRBV11-2 and TRBJ2-7; D is ambiguous. CDR1 and CDR2 (germline): SGHAT, FQNNGV. V lost 0 bases and J lost 1, with 7 bases in between. This CDR3 has 14 amino acids.

CDR3 residues: CATTGVGYEQYF. In nucleotides, the CDR3 is TGTGCCACCACCGGGGTCGGGTACGAGCAGTACTTC. This chain connects TRBV19 to TRBJ2-7; D might be TRBD2 (5 bases). V lost 10 bases and J lost 4, with 14 bases in between. The CDR3 loop spans 12 amino acids. The germline V gene has CDR1 LNHDA and CDR2 SQIVND (reference sequence).

This sequence joins TRBV11-2 and TRBJ1-4, with TRBD1 as a possible D gene (5 bases). The CDR3 is 16 residues long. V gave up 0 bases and J gave up 8 bases, with 16 bases separating them. Germline values: CDR1 SGHAT, CDR2 FQNNGV. This CDR3 is CASSLDIGLSGEKLFF. Here the CDR3 DNA reads TGTGCCAGCAGCTTAGATATTGGCCTATCAGGGGAAAAACTGTTTTTT.

The sample holds a few counts of this clone. This CDR3 is CASSLDSTSGNEQFF. Here the CDR3 DNA reads TGTGCCAGCAGCTTAGATTCGACTAGCGGCAATGAGCAGTTCTTC. This sequence joins TRBV7-2 and TRBJ2-1, with 9 bases lining up with TRBD2. Germline values: CDR1 SGHTA, CDR2 FQGNSA. Trimming removed 1 base from V and 6 bases from J; junction bases left unmatched: 4. The CDR3 is made up of 15 amino acids.